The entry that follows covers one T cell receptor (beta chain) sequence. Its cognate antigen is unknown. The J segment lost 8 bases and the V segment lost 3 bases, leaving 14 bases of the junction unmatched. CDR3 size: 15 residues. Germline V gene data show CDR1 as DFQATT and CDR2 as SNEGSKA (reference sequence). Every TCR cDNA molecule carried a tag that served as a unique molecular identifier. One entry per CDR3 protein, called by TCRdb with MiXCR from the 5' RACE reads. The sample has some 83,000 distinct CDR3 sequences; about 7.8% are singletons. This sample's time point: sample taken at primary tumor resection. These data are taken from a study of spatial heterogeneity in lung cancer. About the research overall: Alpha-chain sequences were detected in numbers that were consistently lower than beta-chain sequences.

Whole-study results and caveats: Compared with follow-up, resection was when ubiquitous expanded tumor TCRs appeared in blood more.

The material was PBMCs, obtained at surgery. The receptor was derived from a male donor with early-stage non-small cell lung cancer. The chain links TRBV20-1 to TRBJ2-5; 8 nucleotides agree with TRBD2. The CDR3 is CSASLPAGGPNTQYF. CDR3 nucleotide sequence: TGCAGTGCTAGTTTACCCGCGGGAGGCCCCAACACCCAGTACTTC.